Shown below are 7 T cell receptor beta chains from a single sample sequenced in a study of shared clonotypes between healthy human individuals. Sequencing was performed with immunoSEQ multiplex PCR; in TCRdb, only in-frame clones are kept and a portion is missing. The table has some 2 million clones, roughly 94% seen once. Naivety among CD8 cells was defined by CD45RO negativity and positive CCR7 selection, thereby excluding terminally differentiated effector memory CD45RA+ cells. Sequenced: naive CD8+ T cells sorted from blood. The receptors were gathered from a man younger than 30 in good health.

This sequence joins TRBV5-1 and TRBJ2-1, with 12 nucleotides matching TRBD2. The CDR3 consists of 17 residues. Trimming at V came to 4 bases and at J to 1 base, leaving 6 bases not matched to a gene. The germline CDR1 and CDR2 sequences are SGHRS and YFSETQ. The CDR3 bases are TGCGCCAGCAGCCCTGCTGGACTAGCGGGGTCCTACAATGAGCAGTTCTTC. Protein: CASSPAGLAGSYNEQFF.

This clone came up once. This chain links TRBV27 with TRBJ2-1, with 8 bases fitting TRBD1. V was clipped by 0 bases and J by 9 bases; unmatched bases: 7. CDR1 and CDR2 from the germline V gene are MNHEY and SMNVEV (reference sequence). The length of the CDR3 is 15 residues. The CDR3 loop is CASSLSGQGAPEQFF. For the CDR3, the DNA is TGTGCCAGCAGTTTATCTGGTCAGGGGGCGCCTGAGCAGTTCTTC.

The chain joins TRBV29-1 to TRBJ2-2; either TRBD1 or TRBD2 may supply D (7 bases each). Trimming cost V 2 bases and J 1 base, with 11 bases left between them. The CDR3 length is 15 residues. The germline gives CDR1 SQVTM, CDR2 ANQGSEA. CDR3 loop: CSVETGEGNTGELFF. CDR3 nucleotides: TGCAGCGTTGAAACAGGGGAGGGGAACACCGGGGAGCTGTTTTTT.

This clone has more than one count but fewer than ten. Other DNA sequences of this sample code for an identical CDR3. This chain links TRBV27 with TRBJ2-7; no firm D call. Germline CDR1 reads MNHEY; CDR2 reads SMNVEV (reference sequence). This CDR3 is 13 amino acids long. V lost 2 bases and J 3 bases, leaving 8 bases between the germline ends. Here the CDR3 reads CASSLKQSYEQYF. CDR3 coding DNA: TGTGCCAGCAGTTTAAAACAGAGCTACGAGCAGTACTTC.

The rearrangement uses TRBV28 and TRBJ1-4; the D is unclear. The CDR3 totals 13 residues. Deletions cut 6 bases from V and 0 bases from J, with 5 bases between. The germline CDR1 and CDR2 sequences are MDHEN and SYDVKM. The CDR3 reads CASRSSTNEKLFF. Here the CDR3 DNA reads TGTGCCAGCAGGAGTTCAACTAATGAAAAACTGTTTTTT.

This chain connects TRBV7-9 to TRBJ2-7, with 9 bases fitting TRBD1. The V gene's germline CDR1 is SEHNR and CDR2 FQNEAQ (reference sequence). The CDR3 spans 15 residues. Losses at the gene ends were 5 bases for V and 3 bases for J; bases not matched to a gene: 8. The CDR3 protein is CASSPPGQGNYEQYF. CDR3 DNA: TGTGCCAGCAGCCCACCGGGACAGGGAAACTACGAGCAGTACTTC. Together with reference TRBV7-9 and TRBJ2-7, the CDR3 gives the full variable domain: DTGVSQNPRHKITKRGQNVTFRCDPISEHNRLYWYRQTLGQGPEFLTYFQNEAQLEKSRLLSDRFSAERPKGSFSTLEIQRTEQGDSAMYLCASSPPGQGNYEQYFGPGTRLTVT.

This clone was detected only a few times. The CDR3 DNA reads TGCGCCAGCAGCTGGGACAATGACTATGGCTACACCTTC. Protein sequence: CASSWDNDYGYTF. The rearrangement links TRBV5-1 to TRBJ1-2, with D possibly TRBD1 on 6 matching bases. CDR1 is SGHRS, CDR2 YFSETQ, per germline. Trimming removed 3 bases from V and 3 bases from J, with 9 bases in between. The CDR3 spans 13 residues.